These 8 T cell receptor beta chains were all obtained from the same sample, sequenced in a study of T cell responses to AZD1222 COVID-19 vaccine. Profiled with immunoSEQ multiplex PCR; TCRdb holds only in-frame clones, not every one. The table lists 120,000 or so clones, about 88% of them singletons. The sequencing here drew on peripheral blood, taken on day 0 of AZD1222 vaccination. These receptors were taken from an adult in good health.

The CDR3 protein is CASSPAGQGYEQYF. DNA for the CDR3: TGTGCCAGCTCACCCGCGGGACAGGGCTACGAGCAGTACTTC. This sequence joins TRBV18 and TRBJ2-7; 9 bases line up with TRBD1. Looked up from germline, CDR1 is KGHSH and CDR2 is LQKENI. This CDR3 is built from 14 residues. J lost 3 bases, V lost 3 bases, and 3 bases had no gene match.

The chain recombines TRBV2 with TRBJ2-7; 7 bases fit TRBD2. The CDR3 is 12 amino acids. Trimming at V came to 7 bases and at J to 5 bases, leaving 5 bases not matched to a gene. Germline V gene lookup returns CDR1 SNHLY and CDR2 FYNNEI. DNA for the CDR3: TGTGCCAGCACCCTCGGGAGGAACGAGCAGTACTTC. It yields the protein CASTLGRNEQYF.

The chain combines TRBV5-1 with TRBJ1-2, with D unresolved. The ends were cut back, 0 bases at V and 8 bases at J, with 23 bases in the middle. Germline CDR1 is SGHRS and CDR2 is YFSETQ. The CDR3 runs to 17 residues. The CDR3 region is CASSLDSTGWGERGYTF. CDR3 DNA: TGCGCCAGCAGCTTGGATTCTACGGGATGGGGTGAGAGAGGCTACACCTTC.

The chain links TRBV20-1 to TRBJ1-3; D is ambiguous. CDR3 length: 12 amino acids. V lost 3 bases to trimming and J lost 3 bases, with 6 bases between them. Germline V lookup: CDR1 DFQATT, CDR2 SNEGSKA (reference sequence). CDR3 region: CSASSDGNTIYF. The CDR3 DNA sequence: TGCAGTGCTAGTTCCGATGGAAACACCATATATTTT.

The V gene is TRBV6-5, the J gene TRBJ1-1, with D hard to call. V shed 6 bases and J shed 3 bases, with 11 bases lying between them. This CDR3 has 13 residues. Germline V CDR1 and CDR2: MNHEY, SVGAGI. CDR3 nucleotide sequence: TGTGCCAGCAGACTCACAATATACACTGAAGCTTTCTTT. It is translated as CASRLTIYTEAFF.

This chain joins TRBV2 and TRBJ1-3; D is undetermined. CDR3 length equals 13 residues. Germline V gives CDR1 SNHLY, CDR2 FYNNEI. The V and J ends lost 6 bases and 2 bases respectively, with 8 bases between them. CDR3: CASRADAGNTIYF. As DNA, the CDR3 is TGTGCCAGCAGGGCGGACGCTGGAAACACCATATATTTT.

This clone has only a few counts. The CDR3 DNA reads TGTGCCAACGTAAACATAAAGGGGGGCTACGAGCAGTACTTC. Encoded protein: CANVNIKGGYEQYF. The J gene is TRBJ2-7, the V gene TRBV6-8; either TRBD1 or TRBD2 may fit D (6 bases each). The CDR3 is 14 residues long. Trimming removed 10 bases from V and 3 bases from J, with 19 bases in between. Germline assignment: CDR1 MNHGY and CDR2 SAAAGT.

The CDR3 is CASSTSGRAETQYF. The CDR3 DNA follows: TGTGCCAGTAGTACTAGCGGGAGGGCGGAGACCCAGTACTTC. The chain carries TRBV19 and TRBJ2-5; 12 nucleotides agree with TRBD2. Germline CDR1 LNHDA, CDR2 SQIVND (reference sequence). The CDR3 has 14 amino acids. Unmatched junction bases numbered 2, after V lost 4 bases and J lost 5 bases.